This T cell receptor beta chain was captured by sequencing in a study of T-cell memory formation after mild COVID-19. Germline V CDR1 and CDR2: LGHDT, YNNKEL (reference sequence). V shed 4 bases, J shed 5 bases, and the junction held 4 bases outside the gene matches. There are 13 residues in the CDR3. Each CDR3 protein is one row after TCRdb ran MiXCR on the 5' RACE reads. Here the sample spans roughly 600,000 distinct CDR3 sequences, about a sixth being singletons. The TCR comes from an adult woman who had mild COVID-19 (a few samples of this study predate the infection). Cell type and time point are not known. V gene TRBV3-1 combines with J gene TRBJ2-5, with 7 bases aligning to TRBD1. The sample consisted of PBMCs or a T cell subset sorted from them (not recorded which). The CDR3 loop is CASSLTGLETQYF. The CDR3 DNA is TGTGCCAGCAGCCTGACAGGGCTGGAGACCCAGTACTTC.